The 30 T cell receptor beta chains below were found in one sample sequenced in a study of blood T cell repertoires in COVID-19. Some clones are missing from TCRdb's copy, which holds only in-frame ones; the method was immunoSEQ multiplex PCR. The data hold roughly 250,000 clones, with roughly 90% observed a single time. The sample was PBMCs or T cells enriched from blood (not recorded which). These receptors were taken from a woman aged 35 to 49 with acute COVID-19.

V and J are TRBV14 and TRBJ2-2; D is unresolved. The length of the CDR3 is 12 residues. Trimming shortened V by 7 bases and J by 6 bases, and 9 bases separated the two germline ends. Germline-derived CDR1 and CDR2 are SGHDN and FVKESK. The CDR3 is CASTFGPGELFF. The CDR3 nucleotides are TGTGCCAGCACTTTTGGGCCCGGGGAGCTGTTTTTT.

The V and J genes are TRBV29-1 and TRBJ2-2, with 8 bases matching TRBD2. Germline values: CDR1 SQVTM, CDR2 ANQGSEA. This CDR3 has 17 residues. Germline trimming cut 0 bases from V and 5 bases from J; bases unmatched to any gene: 11. The CDR3 bases are TGCAGCGTTGAAGATCGAGACGGGAGGGGACCAACCGGGGAGCTGTTTTTT. It encodes CSVEDRDGRGPTGELFF.

This clone has a single count. The chain carries TRBV5-1 and TRBJ2-3; 13 positions agree with TRBD2. J gave up 6 bases and V 4 bases, and 8 bases lay outside the gene matches. The CDR3 has 16 amino acids. Per the germline V gene, CDR1 is SGHRS and CDR2 is YFSETQ. The chain's CDR3 is CASSLGLAGVTDTQYF. The CDR3 DNA reads as TGCGCCAGCAGCCTCGGACTAGCGGGAGTGACGGATACGCAGTATTTT.

This clone has just one count. The genes are TRBV2 and TRBJ2-3; TRBD1 agrees at 9 bases. This CDR3 is built from 15 residues. V was clipped by 2 bases and J by 6 bases; unmatched bases: 6. Looked up from germline, CDR1 is SNHLY and CDR2 is FYNNEI. The CDR3 coding sequence is TGTGCCAGCAGTGAATTCGGGACAGGGTCCGATACGCAGTATTTT. Residues: CASSEFGTGSDTQYF.

The V and J genes are TRBV19 and TRBJ2-7; 11 bases are shared with TRBD1. Germline trimming cut 5 bases from V and 2 bases from J; bases unmatched to any gene: 5. Germline values: CDR1 LNHDA, CDR2 SQIVND (reference sequence). CDR3 length: 15 residues. In DNA, the CDR3 is TGTGCCAGTAGTTCCTCGGGACAGGGGGCCTACGAGCAGTACTTC. Amino acid sequence: CASSSSGQGAYEQYF. The full variable domain, in which reference TRBV19 and TRBJ2-7 provide the parts outside the CDR3, is DGGITQSPKYLFRKEGQNVTLSCEQNLNHDAMYWYRQDPGQGLRLIYYSQIVNDFQKGDIAEGYSVSREKKESFPLTVTSAQKNPTAFYLCASSSSGQGAYEQYFGPGTRLTVT.

The chain carries TRBV5-5 and TRBJ2-7, with a tentative D call TRBD2 (6 bases). Trimming stripped 3 bases from V and 4 bases from J, with 26 bases between. This CDR3 spans 18 amino acids. Looked up from germline, CDR1 is SGHKS and CDR2 is YYEKEE (reference sequence). CDR3 region: CASSYHRPAWGGTYEQYF. CDR3 sequence (DNA): TGTGCCAGCAGCTACCACCGCCCGGCTTGGGGCGGGACTTACGAGCAGTACTTC.

The rearrangement joins TRBV6-1 to TRBJ1-6; TRBD1 aligns across 10 bases. V trimming: 3 bases; J trimming: 9 bases; junction bases outside the gene matches: 8. Germline V lookup: CDR1 MNHNS, CDR2 SASEGT. This CDR3 has 16 amino acids. For the CDR3, the DNA is TGTGCCAGCAGTGACCAACGACAGGGGGCGGTTTCACCCCTCCACTTT. Encoded protein: CASSDQRQGAVSPLHF.

V usage is TRBV3-1 (or the pseudogene TRBV3-2) and J usage is TRBJ2-7, with D perhaps TRBD2 (5 bases). Trimming left V 4 bases short and J 9 bases short, with 13 bases between. Per the germline V gene, CDR1 is LGHDT and CDR2 is YNNKEL (reference sequence). This CDR3 region has 12 residues. CDR3 residues: CASSPGGLGQYF. The DNA for the CDR3 is TGTGCCAGCAGCCCTGGCGGGCTCGGGCAGTACTTC.

This clone showed up just once. This chain connects TRBV28 to TRBJ1-5; D is perhaps TRBD1 (5 bases). This CDR3 is 17 amino acids long. The germline gives CDR1 MDHEN, CDR2 SYDVKM. Trimming pared 4 bases from V and 1 base from J, leaving 17 bases between. Here the CDR3 reads CASSSTAGIGSNQPQHF. CDR3 nucleotides: TGTGCCAGCAGTTCGACGGCAGGGATAGGGAGCAATCAGCCCCAGCATTTT.

The DNA of the CDR3 is TGTGCCAGCAGCTTAAGGGGTTTAGGAAACACTGAAGCTTTCTTT. Amino acids: CASSLRGLGNTEAFF. This chain connects TRBV7-9 to TRBJ1-1; D may be TRBD1 (5 bases). V was clipped by 2 bases and J by 2 bases, with 12 bases between them. Germline values: CDR1 SEHNR, CDR2 FQNEAQ (reference sequence). This CDR3 has 15 residues. The entire variable domain, with the rest obtained from reference TRBV7-9 and TRBJ1-1, is as follows: DTGVSQNPRHKITKRGQNVTFRCDPISEHNRLYWYRQTLGQGPEFLTYFQNEAQLEKSRLLSDRFSAERPKGSFSTLEIQRTEQGDSAMYLCASSLRGLGNTEAFFGQGTRLTVV.

J is TRBJ1-5 and V is TRBV24-1, with TRBD1 matching 9 bases. The germline CDR1 and CDR2 sequences are KGHDR and SFDVKD. With V trimmed by 5 bases and J by 3 bases, 7 bases remained unmatched. This CDR3 comprises 16 residues. Here the CDR3 DNA reads TGTGCCACCAGTGCCAACGACAGGGGGAACAATCAGCCCCAGCATTTT. This translates into CATSANDRGNNQPQHF.

The rearrangement links TRBV18 to TRBJ2-4; D is ambiguous. The CDR3 is made up of 19 amino acids. The V end lost 2 bases, the J end lost 0 bases, and 20 bases lay between the germline ends. Germline-derived CDR1 and CDR2 are KGHSH and LQKENI. CDR3 in amino acids: CASSPRSQQIPIAKNIQYF. CDR3 in DNA: TGTGCCAGCTCACCAAGGTCACAGCAGATACCCATAGCCAAAAACATTCAGTACTTC.

This clone came up once. This sequence joins TRBV7-2 and TRBJ2-1; D is uncertain. Germline V gene data show CDR1 as SGHTA and CDR2 as FQGNSA. Deletions cut 2 bases from V and 7 bases from J, with 9 bases between. The CDR3 is 13 amino acids. The CDR3 here is CASSLTLSNEQFF. The CDR3 nucleotides are TGTGCCAGCAGCTTAACCCTATCGAATGAGCAGTTCTTC.

V usage is TRBV9 and J usage is TRBJ2-3, with D uncertain. Germline assignment: CDR1 SGDLS and CDR2 YYNGEE. Trimming removed 4 bases at V and 2 bases at J, with 14 bases between. The CDR3 loop spans 15 amino acids. The CDR3 region is CASSPDTPHTDTQYF. In DNA, the CDR3 is TGTGCCAGCAGCCCCGACACACCACACACAGATACGCAGTATTTT.

The CDR3 spells CASSVAGSGTVYEQYF. The CDR3, as DNA: TGTGCCAGCAGCGTAGCCGGGAGCGGGACGGTCTACGAGCAGTACTTC. The chain links TRBV9 to TRBJ2-7, with 7 bases lining up with TRBD2. Trimming took 0 bases from V and 3 from J; bases not matched to a gene: 9. The germline V gene has CDR1 SGDLS and CDR2 YYNGEE. The CDR3 contains 16 residues.

This clone was counted once. The chain joins TRBV2 to TRBJ1-5, with TRBD1 identical over 8 bases. Per germline, CDR1 SNHLY and CDR2 FYNNEI. V lost 5 bases, J lost 7 bases, and 7 bases stayed unmatched. This CDR3 comprises 14 residues. CDR3 loop: CASSTDRDGQPQHF. As DNA, the CDR3 is TGTGCCAGCAGTACGGACAGGGATGGGCAGCCCCAGCATTTT.

The chain carries TRBV4-2 and TRBJ1-1; D unclear. Trimming took 1 base from V and 1 from J, leaving 7 bases between them. The germline V gene has CDR1 LGHNA and CDR2 YNFKEQ. The CDR3 is made up of 14 amino acids. Here the CDR3 reads CASSQVGRNTEAFF. CDR3 sequence (DNA): TGTGCCAGCAGCCAAGTGGGCCGGAACACTGAAGCTTTCTTT.

The rearrangement links TRBV24-1 to TRBJ2-5; tentatively, D is TRBD1 (5 bases). Germline V gene lookup returns CDR1 KGHDR and CDR2 SFDVKD. The length of the CDR3 is 15 residues. V was shortened by 6 bases and J by 6 bases, with 19 bases between the two germline ends. CDR3 protein: CATSIGQGRGKTQYF. In DNA form, the CDR3 reads TGTGCCACCAGTATTGGGCAGGGAAGAGGAAAGACCCAGTACTTC.

The rearrangement uses TRBV4-1 and TRBJ2-1; possible D gene TRBD1, 6 bases. Germline V lookup: CDR1 MGHRA, CDR2 YSYEKL. Trimming left V 3 bases short and J 4 bases short, with 13 bases between. CDR3 length: 15 residues. CDR3 sequence (DNA): TGCGCCAGCAGCCACGAGGGGGTCGGTTACAATGAGCAGTTCTTC. Protein product: CASSHEGVGYNEQFF.

This clone turned up a few times. CDR3 DNA: TGTGCCATCCGACGGAGTGGGACAGGGGGTCCTTATCAGCCCCAGCATTTT. This gives the protein CAIRRSGTGGPYQPQHF. The chain carries TRBV28 and TRBJ1-5; 11 bases agree with TRBD1. The CDR3 covers 17 residues. The V gene end was trimmed by 10 bases and the J gene end by 5 bases; junction bases not matched to a gene: 16. CDR1 MDHEN and CDR2 SYDVKM come from the germline V gene.

The rearrangement uses TRBV5-1 and TRBJ2-7, with D possibly matching TRBD1 (6 bases). CDR1 and CDR2 from the germline V gene are SGHRS and YFSETQ. The CDR3 has 17 amino acids. The ends were cut back, 4 bases at V and 0 bases at J, with 20 bases in the middle. This CDR3 is CASSLGPPGTLSYEQYF. In DNA form, the CDR3 reads TGCGCCAGCAGCCTAGGGCCGCCCGGGACACTCTCCTACGAGCAGTACTTC.

CDR3 sequence: CASSSAGLMAEKLFF. For the CDR3, the DNA is TGTGCCAGCAGCTCTGCGGGACTGATGGCCGAAAAACTGTTTTTT. The chain uses TRBV28 and TRBJ1-4; maybe TRBD1 (5 bases). Trimming shortened V by 6 bases and J by 8 bases, and 19 bases separated the two germline ends. Per germline, CDR1 MDHEN and CDR2 SYDVKM. The CDR3 extends over 15 amino acids.

V usage is TRBV28 and J usage is TRBJ2-1; TRBD2 agrees at 11 bases. From germline, CDR1 is MDHEN and CDR2 SYDVKM. The CDR3 is made up of 17 amino acids. The V gene end was trimmed by 6 bases and the J gene end by 7 bases; junction bases not matched to a gene: 14. The CDR3 here is CASSPVSSGGKANEQFF. The CDR3 DNA reads as TGTGCCAGCAGCCCCGTCTCTAGCGGGGGGAAAGCGAATGAGCAGTTCTTC. Looking up the rest from reference TRBV28 and TRBJ2-1 gives the full variable domain: DVKVTQSSRYLVKRTGEKVFLECVQDMDHENMFWYRQDPGLGLRLIYFSYDVKMKEKGDIPEGYSVSREKKERFSLILESASTNQTSMYLCASSPVSSGGKANEQFFGPGTRLTVL.

V and J are TRBV29-1 and TRBJ2-3, with D maybe TRBD2 (5 bases). This CDR3 contains 11 residues. Looked up from germline, CDR1 is SQVTM and CDR2 is ANQGSEA. Trimming removed 7 bases at V and 2 bases at J, with 7 bases between. This CDR3 reads CSGRHTDTQYF. The CDR3, as DNA: TGCAGCGGGAGGCACACAGATACGCAGTATTTT.

This chain uses TRBV2 with TRBJ1-1; 7 bases agree with TRBD1. Germline CDR1 reads SNHLY; CDR2 reads FYNNEI. J gave up 0 bases and V 10 bases, and 11 bases lay outside the gene matches. The CDR3 is 15 residues long. The CDR3 DNA sequence: TGTGCCACCACGTCTACAGGGGTCATGAACACTGAAGCTTTCTTT. It yields the protein CATTSTGVMNTEAFF.

The rearrangement uses TRBV11-3 and TRBJ2-5; 7 positions agree with TRBD1. The CDR3 runs 13 residues. The V gene end was trimmed by 5 bases and the J gene end by 4 bases; junction bases not matched to a gene: 4. Germline V CDR1 and CDR2: SGHNT, YENEEA. The CDR3, as DNA: TGTGCCAGCAGCATACAGGGGACAGAGACCCAGTACTTC. Its protein product is CASSIQGTETQYF.

The chain has TRBV9 and TRBJ2-6, with 8 bases aligning to TRBD2. V was pared by 4 bases and J by 2 bases, with 5 bases of the junction left unmatched. Germline V gene sequence: CDR1 SGDLS, CDR2 YYNGEE. The CDR3 is 16 residues long. This chain's CDR3 is CASSPRGGAGANVLTF. For the CDR3, the DNA is TGTGCCAGCAGCCCCCGGGGGGGGGCTGGGGCCAACGTCCTGACTTTC. The variable domain in full, completed from reference TRBV9 and TRBJ2-6, reads DSGVTQTPKHLITATGQRVTLRCSPRSGDLSVYWYQQSLDQGLQFLIQYYNGEERAKGNILERFSAQQFPDLHSELNLSSLELGDSALYFCASSPRGGAGANVLTFGAGSRLTVL.

This chain links TRBV19 with TRBJ2-2; maybe TRBD1 (5 bases). The V gene lost 6 bases and the J gene lost 3 bases, with 14 bases spanning the gap. The CDR3 runs to 15 residues. CDR1 and CDR2 (germline): LNHDA, SQIVND (reference sequence). CDR3 nucleotide sequence: TGTGCCAGTAGGACAGTATCTTTAGACACCGGGGAGCTGTTTTTT. Amino acids: CASRTVSLDTGELFF.

The V gene is TRBV5-1, the J gene TRBJ2-2; D not resolved. Trimming took 0 bases from V and 1 from J, leaving 7 bases between them. The CDR3 totals 15 residues. CDR1 is SGHRS and CDR2 is YFSETQ in the germline V gene. CDR3: CASSLAQKNTGELFF. CDR3 sequence (DNA): TGCGCCAGCAGCTTGGCCCAGAAGAACACCGGGGAGCTGTTTTTT.

This clone was counted a few times. The rearrangement links TRBV5-1 to TRBJ2-2, with 7 bases fitting TRBD2. The CDR3 has 14 residues. The V gene's germline CDR1 is SGHRS and CDR2 YFSETQ. Unmatched junction bases numbered 5, after V lost 1 base and J lost 8 bases. CDR3 protein: CASSLREVAGELFF. The CDR3 nucleotides read TGCGCCAGCAGCTTGCGGGAGGTGGCAGGGGAGCTGTTTTTT.